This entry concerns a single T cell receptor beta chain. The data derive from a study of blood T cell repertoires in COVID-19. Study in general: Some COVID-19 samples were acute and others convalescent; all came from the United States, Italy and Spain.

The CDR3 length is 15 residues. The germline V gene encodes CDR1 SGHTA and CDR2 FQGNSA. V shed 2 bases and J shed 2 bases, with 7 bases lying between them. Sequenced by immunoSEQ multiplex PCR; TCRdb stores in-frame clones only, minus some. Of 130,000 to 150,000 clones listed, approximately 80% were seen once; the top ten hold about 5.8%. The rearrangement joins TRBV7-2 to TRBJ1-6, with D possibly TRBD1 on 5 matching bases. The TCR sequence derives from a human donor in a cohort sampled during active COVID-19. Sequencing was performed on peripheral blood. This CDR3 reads CASSLSRAYNSPLHF. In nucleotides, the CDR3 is TGTGCCAGCAGCTTATCCAGGGCCTATAATTCACCCCTCCACTTT.